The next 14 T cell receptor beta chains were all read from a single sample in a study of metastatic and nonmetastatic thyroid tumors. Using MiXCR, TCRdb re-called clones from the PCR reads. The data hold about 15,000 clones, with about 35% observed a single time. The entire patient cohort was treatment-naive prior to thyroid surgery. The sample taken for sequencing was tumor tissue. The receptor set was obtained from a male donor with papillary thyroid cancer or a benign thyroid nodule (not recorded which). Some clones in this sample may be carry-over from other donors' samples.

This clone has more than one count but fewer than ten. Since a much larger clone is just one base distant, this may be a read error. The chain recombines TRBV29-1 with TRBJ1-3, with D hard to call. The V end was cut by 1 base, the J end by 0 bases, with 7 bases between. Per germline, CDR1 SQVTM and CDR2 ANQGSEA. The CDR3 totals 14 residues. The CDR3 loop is CSVEGHSSGNTIYF. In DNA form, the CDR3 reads TGCAGCGTTGAAGGACACAGCTCTGGAAACACCATATATTTT.

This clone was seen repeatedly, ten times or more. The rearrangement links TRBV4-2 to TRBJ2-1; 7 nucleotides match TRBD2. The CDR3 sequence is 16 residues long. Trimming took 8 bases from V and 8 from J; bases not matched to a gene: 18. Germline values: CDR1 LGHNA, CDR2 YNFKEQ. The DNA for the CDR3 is TGTGCCAGCGCCAGAGGCCGGGGGAGGGCTGAGGATGAGCAGTTCTTC. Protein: CASARGRGRAEDEQFF.

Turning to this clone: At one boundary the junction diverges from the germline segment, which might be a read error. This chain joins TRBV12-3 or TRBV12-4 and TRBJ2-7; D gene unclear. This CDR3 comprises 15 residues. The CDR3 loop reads CASSLGTASSYEKYF. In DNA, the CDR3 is TGTGCCAGCAGTTTAGGAACAGCCTCTTCCTACGAGAAGTACTTC.

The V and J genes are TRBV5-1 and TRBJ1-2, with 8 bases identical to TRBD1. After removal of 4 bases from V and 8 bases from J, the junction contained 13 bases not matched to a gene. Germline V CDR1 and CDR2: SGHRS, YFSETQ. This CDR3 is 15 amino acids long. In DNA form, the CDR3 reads TGCGCCAGCAGCCTTCGGACAGGGACGTCCTTCGGCTACACCTTC. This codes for CASSLRTGTSFGYTF. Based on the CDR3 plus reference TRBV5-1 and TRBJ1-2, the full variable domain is KAGVTQTPRYLIKTRGQQVTLSCSPISGHRSVSWYQQTPGQGLQFLFEYFSETQRNKGNFPGRFSGRQFSNSRSEMNVSTLELGDSALYLCASSLRTGTSFGYTFGSGTRLTVV.

The CDR3 sequence is CASSVLAGGPGTGELFF. CDR3 coding DNA: TGTGCCAGCAGCGTGCTAGCGGGAGGGCCGGGGACCGGGGAGCTGTTTTTT. V gene TRBV11-2 combines with J gene TRBJ2-2; TRBD2 matches 12 bases. CDR3 length equals 17 residues. Germline CDR1 SGHAT, CDR2 FQNNGV. The V segment lost 5 bases and the J segment 5 bases; nucleotides outside the gene matches: 9.

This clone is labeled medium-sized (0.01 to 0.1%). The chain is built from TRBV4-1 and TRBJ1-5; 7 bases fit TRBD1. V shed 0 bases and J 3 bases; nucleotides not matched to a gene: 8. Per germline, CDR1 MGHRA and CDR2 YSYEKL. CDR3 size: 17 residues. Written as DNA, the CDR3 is TGCGCCAGCAGCCAAGATCGGAGACAGGGCCTCAATCAGCCCCAGCATTTT. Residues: CASSQDRRQGLNQPQHF.

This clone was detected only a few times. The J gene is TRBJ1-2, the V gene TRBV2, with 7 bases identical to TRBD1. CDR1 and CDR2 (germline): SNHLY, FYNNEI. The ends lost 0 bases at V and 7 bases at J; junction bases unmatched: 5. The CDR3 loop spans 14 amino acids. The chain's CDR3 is CASSEALQGGGYTF. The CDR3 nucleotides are TGTGCCAGCAGTGAAGCGCTTCAGGGGGGTGGCTACACCTTC.

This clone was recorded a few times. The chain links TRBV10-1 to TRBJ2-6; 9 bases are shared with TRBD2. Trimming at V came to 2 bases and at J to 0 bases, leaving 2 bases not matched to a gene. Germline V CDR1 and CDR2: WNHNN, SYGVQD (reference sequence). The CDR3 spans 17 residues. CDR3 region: CASSETSGCSGANVLTF. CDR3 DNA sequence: TGCGCCAGCAGTGAGACTAGCGGGTGCTCTGGGGCCAACGTCCTGACTTTC.

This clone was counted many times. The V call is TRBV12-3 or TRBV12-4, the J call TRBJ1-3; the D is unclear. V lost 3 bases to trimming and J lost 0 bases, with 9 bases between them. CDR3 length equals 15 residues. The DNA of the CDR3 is TGTGCCAGCAGTTTCTACAGCCTCTCTGGAAACACCATATATTTT. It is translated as CASSFYSLSGNTIYF.

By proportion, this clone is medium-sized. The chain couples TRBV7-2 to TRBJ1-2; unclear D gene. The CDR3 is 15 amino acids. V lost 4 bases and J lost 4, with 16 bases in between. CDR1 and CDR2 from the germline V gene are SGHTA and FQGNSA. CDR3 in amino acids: CASSYQSALSYGYTF. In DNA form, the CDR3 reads TGTGCCAGCAGCTACCAAAGCGCCCTTTCCTATGGCTACACCTTC.

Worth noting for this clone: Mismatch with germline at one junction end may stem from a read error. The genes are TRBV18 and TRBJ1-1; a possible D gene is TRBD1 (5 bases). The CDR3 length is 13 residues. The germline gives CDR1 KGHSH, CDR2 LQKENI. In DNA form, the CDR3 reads TGTGTCAGCTCACCGGACGGGACTTCTGAAGCTTTCTTT. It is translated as CVSSPDGTSEAFF.

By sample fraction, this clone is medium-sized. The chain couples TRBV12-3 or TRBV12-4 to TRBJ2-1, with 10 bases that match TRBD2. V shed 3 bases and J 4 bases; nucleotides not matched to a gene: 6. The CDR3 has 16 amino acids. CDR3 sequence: CASSFGSGRVYNEQFF. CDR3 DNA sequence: TGTGCCAGCAGTTTCGGGAGCGGGAGGGTGTACAATGAGCAGTTCTTC.

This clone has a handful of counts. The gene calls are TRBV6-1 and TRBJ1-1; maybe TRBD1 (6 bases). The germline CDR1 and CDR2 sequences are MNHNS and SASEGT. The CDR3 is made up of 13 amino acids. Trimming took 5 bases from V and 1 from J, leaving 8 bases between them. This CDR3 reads CASSMDRNTEAFF. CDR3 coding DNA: TGTGCCAGCAGTATGGACAGGAACACTGAAGCTTTCTTT.

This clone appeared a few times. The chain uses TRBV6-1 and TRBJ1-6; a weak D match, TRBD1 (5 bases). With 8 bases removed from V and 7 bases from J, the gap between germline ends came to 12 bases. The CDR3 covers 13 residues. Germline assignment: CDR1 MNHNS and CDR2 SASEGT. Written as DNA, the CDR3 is TGTGCCAGCCAGAAGACAGAAAATTCACCCCTCCACTTT. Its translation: CASQKTENSPLHF.